The 8 T cell receptor beta chains given below trace back to one sample, sequenced in a study of response to subunit inactivated influenza vaccine. TCRdb ran MiXCR on the RT-PCR reads and lists one entry per CDR3 protein. The sample shows 300,000 to 350,000 distinct CDR3 sequences, 20% to 25% of them seen only once. The sample in question was PBMCs from blood, obtained approximately 22 months after vaccination. These receptors came from a man aged 50 to 75 who received an inactivated influenza vaccine.

The gene calls are TRBV20-1 and TRBJ2-7, with D possibly matching TRBD2 (5 bases). Germline V CDR1 and CDR2: DFQATT, SNEGSKA (reference sequence). The CDR3 is 14 residues long. Deletions cut 2 bases from V and 5 bases from J, with 16 bases between. The CDR3 DNA reads as TGCAGTGCTAGAATGCCGGCTAGCCTTCACGAGCAGTACTTC. It codes for CSARMPASLHEQYF.

This chain connects TRBV12-3 or TRBV12-4 to TRBJ1-1; D gene unclear. V was pared by 8 bases and J by 1 base, with 11 bases between. This CDR3 is built from 13 residues. CDR3 sequence (DNA): TGTGCCAGCTCAATTCTCGGGAACACTGAAGCTTTCTTT. Amino acids: CASSILGNTEAFF.

This clonotype was seen more than once but under ten times. The gene calls are TRBV7-9 and TRBJ2-5; possible D gene TRBD2, 5 bases. Germline-derived CDR1 and CDR2 are SEHNR and FQNEAQ (reference sequence). This CDR3 is 15 amino acids long. V was clipped by 1 base and J by 7 bases, with 16 bases between them. CDR3 nucleotides: TGTGCCAGCAGCTTAGTCTTCTCGGGATACGGGACCCAGTACTTC. Amino acids: CASSLVFSGYGTQYF.

This clonotype has only a few counts. This chain joins TRBV4-2 and TRBJ1-6, with no clear D. The CDR3 runs 18 residues. V gave up 0 bases and J gave up 6 bases, with 18 bases separating them. Germline V gene data show CDR1 as LGHNA and CDR2 as YNFKEQ. The CDR3 here is CASSQESFRLTTNSPLHF. The CDR3 DNA reads TGTGCCAGCAGCCAAGAATCATTTAGATTAACGACTAATTCACCCCTCCACTTT.

This clonotype was recorded a few times. CDR3 in amino acids: CASSSTGIRQKLFF. CDR3 in DNA: TGTGCCAGCAGCTCAACGGGTATCAGGCAGAAACTGTTTTTT. V usage is TRBV7-2 and J usage is TRBJ1-4; D is unresolved. The CDR3 contains 14 residues. Trimming took off 4 bases at V and 11 bases at J, with 17 bases between the two ends. Germline V gene lookup returns CDR1 SGHTA and CDR2 FQGNSA.

This clonotype has a handful of counts. V and J are TRBV10-3 and TRBJ2-1; TRBD2 agrees at 13 bases. The V segment lost 0 bases and the J segment 7 bases; nucleotides outside the gene matches: 6. Germline V gene sequence: CDR1 ENHRY, CDR2 SYGVKD. The CDR3 is 17 residues long. Here the CDR3 reads CAISESAGTSGINEQFF. The CDR3 nucleotides are TGTGCCATCAGTGAGTCTGCCGGGACTAGCGGGATAAATGAGCAGTTCTTC.

The rearrangement links TRBV10-3 to TRBJ2-7, with 8 bases matching TRBD2. The CDR3 consists of 14 residues. The V gene end was trimmed by 7 bases and the J gene end by 1 base; junction bases not matched to a gene: 6. CDR1 ENHRY and CDR2 SYGVKD come from the germline V gene. CDR3 sequence: CAITSGTRSYEQYF. For the CDR3, the DNA is TGTGCCATCACCTCCGGGACTAGGTCCTACGAGCAGTACTTC.

This chain uses TRBV5-1 with TRBJ1-4, with TRBD1 matching over 9 bases. Germline V CDR1 and CDR2: SGHRS, YFSETQ. This CDR3 is built from 14 residues. The V gene end was trimmed by 4 bases and the J gene end by 8 bases; junction bases not matched to a gene: 6. This CDR3 reads CASSRDRAGEKLFF. For the CDR3, the DNA is TGCGCCAGCAGCAGGGACAGGGCGGGGGAAAAACTGTTTTTT.